This entry concerns a single T cell receptor (beta chain). The antigen is undetermined. This sample is part of a study of cytomegalovirus exposure and HLA in healthy donors. Study context: Unique TCRs from HLA-typed donors, approximately 80 million of them, were held in an early data release. General study points: Immune exposure was documented only through CMV serostatus. A later analysis found that most CMV-associated TCR beta chains appeared HLA-restricted. An apparent linkage of common viral pathogens to several of the most significant clusters emerged in a later analysis.

CDR1 is MNHEY, CDR2 SMNVEV, per germline (reference sequence). Trimming shortened V by 3 bases and J by 7 bases, and 13 bases separated the two germline ends. The CDR3 is 13 amino acids. The PCR made use of 60 Vbeta and 13 Jbeta primers. This table comes from immunoSEQ multiplex PCR, and its TCRdb copy is limited to in-frame clones, with some not included. This sample yields 150,000 to 200,000 clones, of which roughly 80% are seen a single time; about 3.1% belongs to the top ten. The V gene is TRBV27, the J gene TRBJ2-7; D remains unclear. The specimen was PBMCs. This TCR derives from a female donor in good health and CMV-seronegative. CDR3 DNA sequence: TGTGCCAGCAGTTTCTTTAGATGGAGTGAGCAGTACTTC. This sequence encodes CASSFFRWSEQYF.